The 25 T cell receptor beta chains given below trace back to one sample, sequenced in a study of blood T cell repertoires in COVID-19. Libraries were prepared by immunoSEQ multiplex PCR; TCRdb keeps only in-frame clonotypes and omits some of them. This table has approximately 260,000 clones, around nine tenths appearing once. Material for sequencing was peripheral blood. The receptors were sampled from a woman aged 40 to 50 who had recovered from COVID-19.

This chain uses TRBV28 with TRBJ1-4, with 7 bases fitting TRBD1. The V gene end was trimmed by 3 bases and the J gene end by 11 bases; junction bases not matched to a gene: 9. The CDR3 length is 14 residues. CDR1 and CDR2 from the germline V gene are MDHEN and SYDVKM. The CDR3: CASSFLLQGGKLFF. The CDR3 DNA follows: TGTGCCAGCAGTTTCCTCCTCCAGGGGGGCAAACTGTTTTTT.

CDR3 protein: CASSLGVGNTDTQYF. The CDR3 DNA follows: TGTGCCAGCAGCCTAGGGGTGGGGAACACAGATACGCAGTATTTT. The chain has TRBV27 and TRBJ2-3; TRBD1 is a possible D gene (5 bases). The V gene lost 6 bases and the J gene lost 2 bases, with 15 bases spanning the gap. Looked up from germline, CDR1 is MNHEY and CDR2 is SMNVEV (reference sequence). The CDR3 is made up of 15 amino acids.

CDR3 sequence reads: CASSLRQRGSGANVLTF. The CDR3 DNA sequence: TGTGCCAGCAGCTTAAGACAGAGAGGCTCTGGGGCCAACGTCCTGACTTTC. V gene TRBV7-8 combines with J gene TRBJ2-6; a weak D match, TRBD1 (5 bases). Germline lookup yields CDR1 SGHVS and CDR2 FQNEAQ. The CDR3 length is 17 residues. V was clipped by 2 bases and J by 0 bases, with 11 bases between them.

This clone appeared once. The V call is TRBV7-3, the J call TRBJ2-1, with 9 bases matching TRBD2. Germline loops: CDR1 SGHTA, CDR2 FQGTGA. With V trimmed by 6 bases and J by 9 bases, 12 bases remained unmatched. The CDR3 has 15 residues. The CDR3 here is CASSFIAGAMGEQFF. The CDR3 DNA follows: TGTGCCAGCAGTTTCATAGCGGGAGCCATGGGTGAGCAGTTCTTC.

The chain couples TRBV7-2 to TRBJ1-2; D gene uncertain. Germline loops: CDR1 SGHTA, CDR2 FQGNSA. The CDR3 covers 15 residues. V was pared by 3 bases and J by 1 base, with 12 bases between. This chain's CDR3 is CASSLAVRGNYGYTF. In DNA, the CDR3 is TGTGCCAGCAGCTTGGCGGTCCGGGGTAACTATGGCTACACCTTC. Supplemented by reference TRBV7-2 and TRBJ1-2, the full variable domain reads GAGVSQSPSNKVTEKGKDVELRCDPISGHTALYWYRQSLGQGLEFLIYFQGNSAPDKSGLPSDRFSAERTGGSVSTLTIQRTQQEDSAVYLCASSLAVRGNYGYTFGSGTRLTVV.

The chain carries TRBV10-3 and TRBJ2-1; TRBD1 is a possible D gene (5 bases). The CDR3 totals 15 residues. V gave up 4 bases and J gave up 5 bases, with 15 bases separating them. Germline CDR1 reads ENHRY; CDR2 reads SYGVKD. The CDR3 sequence: CAISVGQSIDNEQFF. CDR3 DNA sequence: TGTGCCATCAGTGTAGGACAAAGTATCGACAATGAGCAGTTCTTC.

This chain joins TRBV10-3 and TRBJ2-5; perhaps TRBD1 as D (6 bases). Germline CDR1 and CDR2: ENHRY and SYGVKD. V was cut by 5 bases and J by 1 base, with 14 bases left in between. The CDR3 totals 15 residues. CDR3: CAISPATGGQETQYF. DNA for the CDR3: TGTGCCATCAGTCCTGCGACAGGAGGCCAAGAGACCCAGTACTTC.

This CDR3 is CASSLASTGLANYGYTF. The CDR3 region has the DNA TGTGCCAGCAGCTTAGCTTCGACAGGATTAGCTAACTATGGCTACACCTTC. The V call is TRBV11-3, the J call TRBJ1-2, with a tentative D call TRBD1 (6 bases). Per germline, CDR1 SGHNT and CDR2 YENEEA. Trimming removed 1 base at V and 0 bases at J, with 15 bases between. This CDR3 contains 17 residues.

The chain uses TRBV19 and TRBJ1-6; D gene ambiguous. The ends were cut back, 3 bases at V and 8 bases at J, with 8 bases in the middle. This CDR3 has 13 amino acids. CDR1 LNHDA and CDR2 SQIVND come from the germline V gene (reference sequence). CDR3 in DNA: TGTGCCAGTAGTATCGCGGTAGATTCACCCCTCCACTTT. This sequence encodes CASSIAVDSPLHF.

The rearrangement uses TRBV6-1 and TRBJ2-3; 13 nucleotides align to TRBD2. This CDR3 has 16 residues. Germline values: CDR1 MNHNS, CDR2 SASEGT. After removal of 4 bases from V and 6 bases from J, the junction contained 7 bases not matched to a gene. CDR3 DNA sequence: TGTGCCAGCAGTGGAAGACTAGCGGGAGGTGTGGATACGCAGTATTTT. Translated: CASSGRLAGGVDTQYF.

This chain connects TRBV5-1 to TRBJ1-3; the match to TRBD1 covers 7 bases. The trim removed 0 bases at V and 0 bases at J, leaving 6 bases unmatched. The CDR3 extends over 17 amino acids. The V gene's germline CDR1 is SGHRS and CDR2 YFSETQ. CDR3 amino acids: CASSLGPTGISGNTIYF. The CDR3 DNA reads as TGCGCCAGCAGCTTGGGCCCGACAGGGATCTCTGGAAACACCATATATTTT.

As for this clone: Additional DNA sequences in this sample encode the identical CDR3. The V and J genes are TRBV24-1 and TRBJ2-3; TRBD1 agrees at 8 bases. The CDR3 totals 16 residues. V gave up 4 bases and J gave up 2 bases; unmatched junction bases: 7. CDR1 and CDR2 from the germline V gene are KGHDR and SFDVKD. This CDR3 reads CATSDATGASTDTQYF. The CDR3 bases are TGTGCCACCAGTGACGCGACAGGGGCTTCCACAGATACGCAGTATTTT.

The genes are TRBV18 and TRBJ1-2, with D hard to call. Germline V gene sequence: CDR1 KGHSH, CDR2 LQKENI. The V gene lost 6 bases and the J gene lost 0 bases, with 11 bases spanning the gap. There are 14 residues in the CDR3. The CDR3 here is CASSPQEANYGYTF. CDR3 in DNA: TGTGCCAGCTCCCCCCAAGAGGCTAACTATGGCTACACCTTC.

The rearrangement links TRBV19 to TRBJ1-4; a possible D gene is TRBD1 (6 bases). The ends were cut back, 4 bases at V and 10 bases at J, with 19 bases in the middle. This CDR3 region has 15 residues. The germline V gene has CDR1 LNHDA and CDR2 SQIVND (reference sequence). The CDR3 loop reads CASSTRGGALRKLFF. The CDR3 bases are TGTGCCAGTAGTACCCGTGGGGGGGCGCTCAGAAAACTGTTTTTT.

This clone was detected once. The rearrangement uses TRBV3-1 (or the pseudogene TRBV3-2) and TRBJ1-2; D is unresolved. V gave up 0 bases and J gave up 4 bases, with 9 bases separating them. The CDR3 totals 14 residues. Germline values: CDR1 LGHDT, CDR2 YNNKEL (reference sequence). CDR3 protein: CASSQEPGRYGYTF. The CDR3 DNA reads as TGTGCCAGCAGCCAAGAGCCAGGCCGCTATGGCTACACCTTC.

CDR3 in DNA: TGTGCCAGCAGTTATGCGGGGGGTCCGGAGACCCAGTACTTC. Amino acid sequence: CASSYAGGPETQYF. V is TRBV6-2 or TRBV6-3 and J is TRBJ2-5, with 8 bases fitting TRBD2. The germline CDR1 and CDR2 sequences are MNHEY and SVGEGT. The CDR3 is 14 residues long. With 3 bases clipped from V and 5 bases from J, the junction kept 5 bases outside the gene matches.

This clone was detected only once. The J gene is TRBJ2-6, the V gene TRBV7-3; a weak D match, TRBD2 (5 bases). Germline V CDR1 and CDR2: SGHTA, FQGTGA. CDR3 length: 15 residues. V lost 0 bases and J lost 2, with 5 bases in between. The CDR3 DNA reads as TGTGCCAGCAGCTTAACGGGAGCTGGGGCCAACGTCCTGACTTTC. Translating it yields CASSLTGAGANVLTF.

The rearrangement links TRBV6-2 or TRBV6-3 to TRBJ2-1; 9 nucleotides align to TRBD1. Germline-derived CDR1 and CDR2 are MNHEY and SVGEGT. The CDR3 loop spans 15 amino acids. Losses at the gene ends were 6 bases for V and 4 bases for J; bases not matched to a gene: 7. The CDR3 DNA sequence: TGTGCCAGCAGCCAGACAGGGGGAGGTTACAATGAGCAGTTCTTC. Its translation: CASSQTGGGYNEQFF.

V usage is TRBV7-2 and J usage is TRBJ2-1, with 8 bases fitting TRBD2. The V gene's germline CDR1 is SGHTA and CDR2 FQGNSA. There are 13 residues in the CDR3. V lost 5 bases and J lost 6; bases outside the gene matches: 3. CDR3 coding DNA: TGTGCCAGCAGCGCCACTAGCGGCAATGAGCAGTTCTTC. Its protein product is CASSATSGNEQFF.

The table lists this clone with a few counts. The chain is built from TRBV10-3 and TRBJ1-3, with a weak D call TRBD1 (6 bases). Looked up from germline, CDR1 is ENHRY and CDR2 is SYGVKD. With 3 bases removed from V and 4 bases from J, the gap between germline ends came to 13 bases. The CDR3 is made up of 15 amino acids. CDR3 sequence: CAISDTGKSGNTIYF. CDR3 DNA sequence: TGTGCCATCAGTGATACAGGGAAATCAGGAAACACCATATATTTT.

The chain is built from TRBV11-3 and TRBJ1-6; 7 nucleotides line up with TRBD1. Germline-derived CDR1 and CDR2 are SGHNT and YENEEA. The trim removed 4 bases at V and 7 bases at J, leaving 4 bases unmatched. The CDR3 totals 14 residues. The CDR3 region has the DNA TGTGCCAGCAGCTGGGACAGTCAAAATTCACCCCTCCACTTT. Protein sequence: CASSWDSQNSPLHF.

This chain links TRBV13 with TRBJ2-7; TRBD2 agrees at 8 bases. The germline V gene has CDR1 PRHDT and CDR2 FYEKMQ (reference sequence). The CDR3 sequence is 14 residues long. The J segment lost 0 bases and the V segment lost 3 bases, leaving 1 base of the junction unmatched. CDR3 amino acids: CASSLTSDSYEQYF. The CDR3 DNA follows: TGTGCCAGCAGCTTGACTAGCGACTCCTACGAGCAGTACTTC.

The chain links TRBV12-3 or TRBV12-4 to TRBJ2-4; tentatively, D is TRBD2 (5 bases). Trimming pared 6 bases from V and 10 bases from J, leaving 13 bases between. The CDR3 runs 12 residues. CDR3 residues: CASSNPTGIQYF. The DNA for the CDR3 is TGTGCCAGCAGCAATCCGACGGGGATTCAGTACTTC.

CDR3 loop: CASSQGARGLEQYF. As DNA, the CDR3 is TGTGCCAGCAGCCAAGGTGCCAGGGGGCTCGAGCAGTACTTC. The rearrangement joins TRBV3-1 (or the pseudogene TRBV3-2) to TRBJ2-7; 8 nucleotides match TRBD1. Germline-derived CDR1 and CDR2 are LGHDT and YNNKEL (reference sequence). This CDR3 region has 14 residues. The junction had 5 bases not matched to a gene; V was cut back by 1 base and J by 6 bases.

The chain uses TRBV30 and TRBJ2-7; 10 bases agree with TRBD1. Per germline, CDR1 GTSNPN and CDR2 SVGIG (reference sequence). Unmatched junction bases numbered 9, after V lost 1 base and J lost 3 bases. This CDR3 comprises 16 residues. Here the CDR3 DNA reads TGTGCCTGGAGTGACGAGACAGGGGGCTCCGGCTACGAGCAGTACTTC. Translation: CAWSDETGGSGYEQYF. The variable domain in full, completed from reference TRBV30 and TRBJ2-7, reads SQTIHQWPATLVQPVGSPLSLECTVEGTSNPNLYWYRQAAGRGLQLLFYSVGIGQISSEVPQNLSASRPQDRQFILSSKKLLLSDSGFYLCAWSDETGGSGYEQYFGPGTRLTVT.